A selection of T cell receptor beta chains follows, all from one sample in a study of immune evolution from preneoplasia to lung adenocarcinoma. Repertoires were generated with immunoSEQ multiplex PCR, while TCRdb's copy carries only in-frame clones and drops some. This sample yields several thousand clones, of which about 89% are seen a single time; about 6.7% belongs to the top ten. Sequenced sample: FFPE minimally invasive lung adenocarcinoma tissue. The source of these receptors is a donor aged 70 or over with lung adenocarcinoma. Both conserved end residues are part of each CDR3. A D gene is named only where the DNA matches it firmly. Where a row states a size, it is once, few, many or the class of an expanded clone; other rows omit it.

clone_size: NA; cdr3_length: 11; v_call: TRBV29-1; j_call: TRBJ2-3; d_call: NA; cdr3_aa: CSVAVTDTQYF; cdr3_nt: TGCAGCGTTGCTGTCACAGATACGCAGTATTTT
clone_size: NA; cdr3_length: 13; v_call: TRBV5-4; j_call: TRBJ2-7; d_call: TRBD1; cdr3_aa: CASSIQGIYEQYF; cdr3_nt: TGTGCCAGCAGTATACAGGGGATCTACGAGCAGTACTTC
clone_size: NA; cdr3_length: 13; v_call: TRBV6-6; j_call: TRBJ2-7; d_call: NA; cdr3_aa: CASSRTEPYEQYF; cdr3_nt: TGTGCCAGCAGTCGGACCGAACCCTACGAGCAGTACTTC
clone_size: NA; cdr3_length: 12; v_call: TRBV7-2; j_call: TRBJ2-7; d_call: NA; cdr3_aa: CASSLGADEQYF; cdr3_nt: TGTGCCAGCAGCTTAGGAGCGGACGAGCAGTACTTC
clone_size: NA; cdr3_length: 12; v_call: TRBV5-6; j_call: TRBJ1-1; d_call: NA; cdr3_aa: CATPAGYTEAFF; cdr3_nt: TGTGCCACCCCGGCGGGGTACACTGAAGCTTTCTTT
clone_size: NA; cdr3_length: 14; v_call: TRBV29-1; j_call: TRBJ2-3; d_call: TRBD2; cdr3_aa: CSVAGTSGTDTQYF; cdr3_nt: TGCAGCGTGGCCGGGACTAGCGGCACAGATACGCAGTATTTT
clone_size: once; cdr3_length: 14; v_call: TRBV6-1; j_call: TRBJ1-1; d_call: NA; cdr3_aa: CASSFRDHNTEAFF; cdr3_nt: TGTGCCAGCAGTTTCAGGGACCACAACACTGAAGCTTTCTTT
clone_size: NA; cdr3_length: 13; v_call: TRBV28; j_call: TRBJ2-4; d_call: NA; cdr3_aa: CASSLPGQNIQYF; cdr3_nt: TGTGCCAGCAGTTTGCCGGGGCAAAACATTCAGTACTTC
clone_size: NA; cdr3_length: 13; v_call: TRBV7-2; j_call: TRBJ2-3; d_call: NA; cdr3_aa: CASSNLRTDTQYF; cdr3_nt: TGTGCCAGCAGCAACCTTAGGACAGATACGCAGTATTTT
clone_size: NA; cdr3_length: 14; v_call: TRBV5-1; j_call: TRBJ2-1; d_call: NA; cdr3_aa: CASSLGQHHNEQFF; cdr3_nt: TGCGCCAGCAGCTTGGGTCAACACCACAATGAGCAGTTCTTC
clone_size: NA; cdr3_length: 15; v_call: TRBV9; j_call: TRBJ2-1; d_call: NA; cdr3_aa: CASRGPQGPDNEQFF; cdr3_nt: TGTGCCAGCCGGGGTCCCCAGGGGCCCGACAATGAGCAGTTCTTC
clone_size: NA; cdr3_length: 13; v_call: TRBV4-2; j_call: TRBJ1-2; d_call: NA; cdr3_aa: CASSQVSARGYTF; cdr3_nt: TGTGCCAGCAGCCAAGTCTCAGCGCGGGGCTACACCTTC
clone_size: NA; cdr3_length: 14; v_call: TRBV19; j_call: TRBJ2-3; d_call: NA; cdr3_aa: CASSKRARTDTQYF; cdr3_nt: TGTGCCAGTAGTAAAAGGGCACGCACAGATACGCAGTATTTT
clone_size: NA; cdr3_length: 15; v_call: TRBV27; j_call: TRBJ1-2; d_call: TRBD1; cdr3_aa: CASRPGTGVPDGYTF; cdr3_nt: TGTGCCAGCAGACCCGGGACAGGAGTTCCGGACGGCTACACCTTC
clone_size: few; cdr3_length: 14; v_call: TRBV5-4; j_call: TRBJ1-2; d_call: NA; cdr3_aa: CASSLERGNYGYTF; cdr3_nt: TGTGCCAGCAGCTTGGAGAGAGGGAACTATGGCTACACCTTC
clone_size: once; cdr3_length: 14; v_call: TRBV9; j_call: TRBJ2-5; d_call: NA; cdr3_aa: CASSVYGSEETQYF; cdr3_nt: TGTGCCAGCAGCGTATACGGGAGTGAAGAGACCCAGTACTTC
clone_size: NA; cdr3_length: 13; v_call: TRBV28; j_call: TRBJ1-1; d_call: NA; cdr3_aa: CASSLWGNTEAFF; cdr3_nt: TGTGCCAGCAGTCTTTGGGGAAACACTGAAGCTTTCTTT
clone_size: NA; cdr3_length: 13; v_call: TRBV18; j_call: TRBJ1-2; d_call: TRBD1; cdr3_aa: CASSQDRDGGYTF; cdr3_nt: TGTGCCAGCTCACAGGACAGGGACGGCGGCTACACCTTC
clone_size: NA; cdr3_length: 11; v_call: TRBV20-1; j_call: TRBJ2-3; d_call: NA; cdr3_aa: CSASFVDTQYF; cdr3_nt: TGCAGTGCTTCCTTCGTGGATACGCAGTATTTT
clone_size: NA; cdr3_length: 11; v_call: TRBV9; j_call: TRBJ2-1; d_call: NA; cdr3_aa: CASSSTSEQFF; cdr3_nt: TGTGCCAGCAGCAGCACTAGCGAGCAGTTCTTC
clone_size: NA; cdr3_length: 12; v_call: TRBV29-1; j_call: TRBJ2-7; d_call: NA; cdr3_aa: CSAAGDHYEQYF; cdr3_nt: TGCAGCGCCGCCGGGGACCACTACGAGCAGTACTTC
clone_size: NA; cdr3_length: 15; v_call: TRBV6-6; j_call: TRBJ2-7; d_call: NA; cdr3_aa: CASSYSRGPTYEQYF; cdr3_nt: TGTGCCAGCAGTTACTCGCGCGGGCCGACCTACGAGCAGTACTTC
clone_size: NA; cdr3_length: 15; v_call: TRBV18; j_call: TRBJ1-1; d_call: NA; cdr3_aa: CASSPRIGTNTEAFF; cdr3_nt: TGTGCCAGCTCACCACGTATCGGCACGAACACTGAAGCTTTCTTT
clone_size: NA; cdr3_length: 14; v_call: TRBV9; j_call: TRBJ1-1; d_call: NA; cdr3_aa: CASSTLSSNTEAFF; cdr3_nt: TGTGCCAGCAGCACCCTCTCATCCAACACTGAAGCTTTCTTT
clone_size: NA; cdr3_length: 12; v_call: TRBV5-1; j_call: TRBJ2-4; d_call: NA; cdr3_aa: CASSPGQNIQYF; cdr3_nt: TGCGCCAGCAGCCCGGGACAAAACATTCAGTACTTC
clone_size: NA; cdr3_length: 14; v_call: TRBV7-3; j_call: TRBJ1-3; d_call: NA; cdr3_aa: CASSSDSTGNTIYF; cdr3_nt: TGTGCCAGCAGCTCCGACTCGACCGGAAACACCATATATTTT
clone_size: NA; cdr3_length: 14; v_call: TRBV6-1; j_call: TRBJ1-1; d_call: NA; cdr3_aa: CASSEVLLNTEAFF; cdr3_nt: TGTGCCAGCAGTGAGGTTTTATTGAACACTGAAGCTTTCTTT
clone_size: NA; cdr3_length: 16; v_call: TRBV27; j_call: TRBJ1-1; d_call: TRBD1; cdr3_aa: CASSSLIFDRGYEAFF; cdr3_nt: TGTGCCAGCAGTTCCCTAATCTTTGACAGGGGCTACGAAGCTTTCTTT
clone_size: NA; cdr3_length: 16; v_call: TRBV7-9; j_call: TRBJ2-3; d_call: NA; cdr3_aa: CASSLASLLGADTQYF; cdr3_nt: TGTGCCAGCAGCTTAGCGAGCCTCCTGGGGGCTGATACGCAGTATTTT
clone_size: NA; cdr3_length: 15; v_call: TRBV7-2; j_call: TRBJ2-3; d_call: TRBD2; cdr3_aa: CASREGLAGADTQYF; cdr3_nt: TGTGCCAGCAGGGAGGGACTAGCGGGAGCAGATACGCAGTATTTT
clone_size: NA; cdr3_length: 15; v_call: TRBV9; j_call: TRBJ2-7; d_call: NA; cdr3_aa: CASSVQPGGSYEQYF; cdr3_nt: TGTGCCAGCAGCGTACAGCCGGGCGGATCCTACGAGCAGTACTTC
clone_size: NA; cdr3_length: 14; v_call: TRBV2; j_call: TRBJ1-3; d_call: NA; cdr3_aa: CASTSGYSGNTIYF; cdr3_nt: TGTGCCAGCACGTCAGGCTACTCTGGAAACACCATATATTTT
clone_size: NA; cdr3_length: 16; v_call: TRBV5-1; j_call: TRBJ2-1; d_call: NA; cdr3_aa: CASSLALQGGIREQFF; cdr3_nt: TGCGCCAGCAGCTTGGCCCTACAGGGGGGGATTCGCGAGCAGTTCTTC
clone_size: NA; cdr3_length: 14; v_call: TRBV7-2; j_call: TRBJ1-2; d_call: NA; cdr3_aa: CASSLDQVNYGYTF; cdr3_nt: TGTGCCAGCTCCCTGGATCAGGTGAACTATGGCTACACCTTC
clone_size: NA; cdr3_length: 12; v_call: TRBV11-2; j_call: TRBJ1-1; d_call: NA; cdr3_aa: CASSYLNTEAFF; cdr3_nt: TGTGCCAGCAGCTACCTGAACACTGAAGCTTTCTTT
clone_size: NA; cdr3_length: 15; v_call: TRBV6-1; j_call: TRBJ2-1; d_call: TRBD2; cdr3_aa: CASSEREGSGSAQFF; cdr3_nt: TGTGCCAGCAGTGAAAGGGAAGGTAGCGGGAGTGCCCAGTTCTTC
clone_size: NA; cdr3_length: 16; v_call: TRBV5-1; j_call: TRBJ2-1; d_call: TRBD2; cdr3_aa: CASSLALAGGYNEQFF; cdr3_nt: TGCGCCAGCAGCTTGGCCCTAGCGGGAGGATACAATGAGCAGTTCTTC
clone_size: NA; cdr3_length: 15; v_call: TRBV28; j_call: TRBJ1-2; d_call: NA; cdr3_aa: CASSEFGGGDYGYTF; cdr3_nt: TGTGCCAGCAGCGAATTCGGGGGGGGCGACTATGGCTACACCTTC
clone_size: NA; cdr3_length: 12; v_call: TRBV30; j_call: TRBJ2-5; d_call: NA; cdr3_aa: CAWSPPGETQYF; cdr3_nt: TGTGCCTGGAGCCCTCCAGGAGAGACCCAGTACTTC
clone_size: NA; cdr3_length: 13; v_call: TRBV18; j_call: TRBJ1-2; d_call: TRBD1; cdr3_aa: CASSQQGYYGYTF; cdr3_nt: TGTGCCAGCTCACAACAGGGGTACTATGGCTACACCTTC
clone_size: NA; cdr3_length: 15; v_call: TRBV5-6; j_call: TRBJ2-7; d_call: TRBD1; cdr3_aa: CASSLWDRETSEQYF; cdr3_nt: TGTGCCAGCAGCTTATGGGACAGGGAGACCTCCGAGCAGTACTTC
clone_size: NA; cdr3_length: 15; v_call: TRBV4-2; j_call: TRBJ1-4; d_call: NA; cdr3_aa: CASSQSRGNHEKLFF; cdr3_nt: TGTGCCAGCAGCCAAAGTAGAGGGAACCATGAAAAACTGTTTTTT
clone_size: NA; cdr3_length: 12; v_call: TRBV7-8; j_call: TRBJ1-1; d_call: NA; cdr3_aa: CASSLGVTEAFF; cdr3_nt: TGTGCCAGCAGCTTAGGAGTCACTGAAGCTTTCTTT
clone_size: NA; cdr3_length: 16; v_call: TRBV7-2; j_call: TRBJ2-7; d_call: TRBD2; cdr3_aa: CASSPPGLAGDGEQYF; cdr3_nt: TGTGCCAGCAGCCCCCCTGGGTTAGCGGGAGATGGCGAGCAGTACTTC
clone_size: NA; cdr3_length: 16; v_call: TRBV4-1; j_call: TRBJ1-1; d_call: TRBD1; cdr3_aa: CASSQGQGSGNTEAFF; cdr3_nt: TGCGCCAGCAGCCAAGGACAGGGTTCCGGAAACACTGAAGCTTTCTTT
clone_size: NA; cdr3_length: 14; v_call: TRBV10-2; j_call: TRBJ1-6; d_call: NA; cdr3_aa: CASMRGMNNSPLHF; cdr3_nt: TGCGCCAGCATGAGGGGGATGAATAATTCACCCCTCCACTTT
clone_size: once; cdr3_length: 12; v_call: TRBV18; j_call: TRBJ1-5; d_call: NA; cdr3_aa: CASSLSNQPQHF; cdr3_nt: TGTGCCAGCTCTCTTAGCAATCAGCCCCAGCATTTT
clone_size: NA; cdr3_length: 15; v_call: TRBV30; j_call: TRBJ2-3; d_call: NA; cdr3_aa: CAWSLGQGYTDTQYF; cdr3_nt: TGTGCCTGGAGTTTGGGTCAAGGGTACACAGATACGCAGTATTTT
clone_size: few; cdr3_length: 16; v_call: TRBV5-6; j_call: TRBJ1-5; d_call: NA; cdr3_aa: CASSLGGDRGNQPQHF; cdr3_nt: TGTGCCAGCAGCTTGGGAGGGGATCGGGGCAATCAGCCCCAGCATTTT
clone_size: NA; cdr3_length: 16; v_call: TRBV6-1; j_call: TRBJ1-6; d_call: TRBD1; cdr3_aa: CASSAARDRGNSPLHF; cdr3_nt: TGTGCCAGCAGTGCAGCCCGGGACAGGGGTAATTCACCCCTCCACTTT